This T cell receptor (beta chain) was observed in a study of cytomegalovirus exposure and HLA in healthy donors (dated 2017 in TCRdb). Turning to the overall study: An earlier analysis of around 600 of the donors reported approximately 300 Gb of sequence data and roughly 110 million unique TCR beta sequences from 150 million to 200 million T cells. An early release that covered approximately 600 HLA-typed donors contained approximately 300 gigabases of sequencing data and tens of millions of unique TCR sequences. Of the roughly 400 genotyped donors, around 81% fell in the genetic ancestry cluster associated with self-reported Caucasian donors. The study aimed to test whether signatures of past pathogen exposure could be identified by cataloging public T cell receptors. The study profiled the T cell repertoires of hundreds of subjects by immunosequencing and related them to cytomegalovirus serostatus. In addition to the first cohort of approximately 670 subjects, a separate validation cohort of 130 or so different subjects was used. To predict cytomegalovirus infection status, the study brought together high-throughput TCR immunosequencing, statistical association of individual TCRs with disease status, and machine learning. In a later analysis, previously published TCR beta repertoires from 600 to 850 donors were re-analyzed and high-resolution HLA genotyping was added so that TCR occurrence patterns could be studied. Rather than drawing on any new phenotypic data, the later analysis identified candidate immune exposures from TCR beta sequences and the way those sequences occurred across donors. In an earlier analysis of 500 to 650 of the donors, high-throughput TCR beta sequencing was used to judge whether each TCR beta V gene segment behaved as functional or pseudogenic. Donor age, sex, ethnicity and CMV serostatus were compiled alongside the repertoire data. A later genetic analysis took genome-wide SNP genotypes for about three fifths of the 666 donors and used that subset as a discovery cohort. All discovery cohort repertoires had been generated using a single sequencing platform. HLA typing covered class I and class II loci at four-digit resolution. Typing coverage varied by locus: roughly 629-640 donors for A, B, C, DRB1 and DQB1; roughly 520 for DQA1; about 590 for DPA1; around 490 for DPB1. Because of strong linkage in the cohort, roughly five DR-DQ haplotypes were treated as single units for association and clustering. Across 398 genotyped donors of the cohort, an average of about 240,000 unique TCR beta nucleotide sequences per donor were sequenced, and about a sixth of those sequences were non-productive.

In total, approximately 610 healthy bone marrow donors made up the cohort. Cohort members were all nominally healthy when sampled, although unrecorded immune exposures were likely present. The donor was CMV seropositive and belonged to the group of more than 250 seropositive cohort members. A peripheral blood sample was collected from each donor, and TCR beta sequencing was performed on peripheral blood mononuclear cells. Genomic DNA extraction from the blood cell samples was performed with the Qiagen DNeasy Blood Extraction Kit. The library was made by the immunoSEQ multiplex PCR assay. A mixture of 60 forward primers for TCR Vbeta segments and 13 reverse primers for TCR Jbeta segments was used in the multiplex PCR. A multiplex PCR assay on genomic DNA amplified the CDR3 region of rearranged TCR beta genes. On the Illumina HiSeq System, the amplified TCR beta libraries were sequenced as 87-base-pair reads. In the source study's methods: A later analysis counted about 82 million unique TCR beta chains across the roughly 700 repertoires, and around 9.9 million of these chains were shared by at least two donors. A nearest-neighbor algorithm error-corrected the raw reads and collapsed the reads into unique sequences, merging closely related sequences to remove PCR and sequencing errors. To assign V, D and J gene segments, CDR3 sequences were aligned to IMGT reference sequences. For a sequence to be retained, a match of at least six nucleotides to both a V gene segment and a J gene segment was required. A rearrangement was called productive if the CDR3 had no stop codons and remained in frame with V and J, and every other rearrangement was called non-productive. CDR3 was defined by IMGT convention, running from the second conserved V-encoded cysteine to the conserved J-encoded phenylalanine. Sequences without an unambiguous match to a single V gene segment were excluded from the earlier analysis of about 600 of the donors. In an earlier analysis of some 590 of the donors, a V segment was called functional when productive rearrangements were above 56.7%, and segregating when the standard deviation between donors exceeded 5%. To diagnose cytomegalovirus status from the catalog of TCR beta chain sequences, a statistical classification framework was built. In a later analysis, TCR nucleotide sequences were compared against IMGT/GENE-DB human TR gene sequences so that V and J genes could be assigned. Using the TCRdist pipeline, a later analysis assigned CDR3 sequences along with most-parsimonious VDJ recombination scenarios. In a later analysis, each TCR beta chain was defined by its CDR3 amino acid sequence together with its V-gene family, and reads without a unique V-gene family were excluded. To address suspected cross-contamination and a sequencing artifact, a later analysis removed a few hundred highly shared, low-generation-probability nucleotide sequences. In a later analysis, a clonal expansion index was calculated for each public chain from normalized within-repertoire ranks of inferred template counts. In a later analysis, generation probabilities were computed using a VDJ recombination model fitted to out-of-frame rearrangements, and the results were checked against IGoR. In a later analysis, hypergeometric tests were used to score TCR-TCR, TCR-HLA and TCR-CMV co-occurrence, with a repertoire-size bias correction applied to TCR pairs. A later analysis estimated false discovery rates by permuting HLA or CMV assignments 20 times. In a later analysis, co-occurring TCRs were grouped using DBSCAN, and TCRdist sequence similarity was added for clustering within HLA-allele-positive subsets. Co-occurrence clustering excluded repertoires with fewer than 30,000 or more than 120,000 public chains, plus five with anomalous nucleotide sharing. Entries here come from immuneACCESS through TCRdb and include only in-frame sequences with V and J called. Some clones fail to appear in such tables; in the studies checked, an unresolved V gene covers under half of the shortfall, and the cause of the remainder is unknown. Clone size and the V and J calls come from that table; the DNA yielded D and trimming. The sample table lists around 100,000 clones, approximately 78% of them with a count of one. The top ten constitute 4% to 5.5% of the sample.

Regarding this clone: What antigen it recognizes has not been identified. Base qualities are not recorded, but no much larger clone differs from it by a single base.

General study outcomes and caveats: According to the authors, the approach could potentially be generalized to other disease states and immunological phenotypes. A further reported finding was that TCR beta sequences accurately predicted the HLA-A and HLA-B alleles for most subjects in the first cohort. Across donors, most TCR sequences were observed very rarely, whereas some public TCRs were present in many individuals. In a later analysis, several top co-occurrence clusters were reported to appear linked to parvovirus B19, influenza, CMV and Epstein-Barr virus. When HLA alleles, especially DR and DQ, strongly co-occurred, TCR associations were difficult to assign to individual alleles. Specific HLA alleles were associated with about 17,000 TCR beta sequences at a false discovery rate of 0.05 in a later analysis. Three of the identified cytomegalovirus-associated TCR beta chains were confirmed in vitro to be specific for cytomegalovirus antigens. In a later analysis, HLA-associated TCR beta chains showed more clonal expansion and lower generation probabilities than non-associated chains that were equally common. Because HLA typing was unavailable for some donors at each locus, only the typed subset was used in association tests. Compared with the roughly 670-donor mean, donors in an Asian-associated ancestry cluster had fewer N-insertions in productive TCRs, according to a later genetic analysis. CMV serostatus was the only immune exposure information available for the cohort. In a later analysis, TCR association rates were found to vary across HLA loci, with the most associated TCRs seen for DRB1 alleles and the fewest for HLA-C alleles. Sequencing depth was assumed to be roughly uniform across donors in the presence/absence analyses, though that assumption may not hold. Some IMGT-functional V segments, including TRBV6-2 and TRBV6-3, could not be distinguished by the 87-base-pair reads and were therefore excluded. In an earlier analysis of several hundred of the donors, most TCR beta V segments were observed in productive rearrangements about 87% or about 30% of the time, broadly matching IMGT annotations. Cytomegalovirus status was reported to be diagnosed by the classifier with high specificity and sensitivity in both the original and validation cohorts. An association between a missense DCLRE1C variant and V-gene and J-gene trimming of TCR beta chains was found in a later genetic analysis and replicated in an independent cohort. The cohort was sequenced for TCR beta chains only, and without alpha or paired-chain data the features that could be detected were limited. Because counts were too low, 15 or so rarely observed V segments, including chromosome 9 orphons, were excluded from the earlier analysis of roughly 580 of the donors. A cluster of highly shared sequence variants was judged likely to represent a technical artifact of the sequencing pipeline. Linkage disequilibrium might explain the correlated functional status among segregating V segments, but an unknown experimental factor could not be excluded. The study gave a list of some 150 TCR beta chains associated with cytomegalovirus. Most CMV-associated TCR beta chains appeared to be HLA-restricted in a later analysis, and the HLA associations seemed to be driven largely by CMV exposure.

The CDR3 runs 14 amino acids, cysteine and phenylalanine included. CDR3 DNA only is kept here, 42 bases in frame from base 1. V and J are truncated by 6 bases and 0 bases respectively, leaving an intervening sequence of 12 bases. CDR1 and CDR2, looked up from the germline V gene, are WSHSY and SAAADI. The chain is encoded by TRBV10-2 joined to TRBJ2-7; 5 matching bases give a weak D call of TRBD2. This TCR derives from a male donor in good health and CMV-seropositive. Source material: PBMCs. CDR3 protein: CASSVGLASYEQYF. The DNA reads TGCGCCAGCAGCGTTGGGCTAGCCTCCTACGAGCAGTACTTC.